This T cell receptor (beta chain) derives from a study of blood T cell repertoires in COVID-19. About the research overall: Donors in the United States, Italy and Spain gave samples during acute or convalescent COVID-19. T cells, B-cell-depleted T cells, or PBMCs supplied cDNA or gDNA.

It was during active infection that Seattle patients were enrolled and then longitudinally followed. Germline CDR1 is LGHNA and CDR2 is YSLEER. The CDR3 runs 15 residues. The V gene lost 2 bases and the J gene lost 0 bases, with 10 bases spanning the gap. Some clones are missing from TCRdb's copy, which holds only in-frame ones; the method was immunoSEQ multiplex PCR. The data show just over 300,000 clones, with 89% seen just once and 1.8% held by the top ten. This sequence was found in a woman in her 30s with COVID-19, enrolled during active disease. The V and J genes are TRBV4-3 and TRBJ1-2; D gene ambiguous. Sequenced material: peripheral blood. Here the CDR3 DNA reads TGCGCCAGCAGCCAATTTTCGGGGACTAACTATGGCTACACCTTC. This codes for CASSQFSGTNYGYTF.